This TCR beta chain derives from a study of T cell changes during pregnancy in multiple sclerosis. The protocol was immunoSEQ multiplex PCR, while the TCRdb copy is restricted to in-frame clones and leaves out a portion. The table lists 30,000 to 35,000 clones, 90% of them singletons, with around 11% in the top ten. This CDR3 has 13 amino acids. Germline CDR1 reads SEHNR; CDR2 reads FQNEAQ (reference sequence). The V gene end was trimmed by 5 bases and the J gene end by 6 bases; junction bases not matched to a gene: 5. The chain combines TRBV7-9 with TRBJ2-7; 9 bases are shared with TRBD2. This receptor was taken from a female donor with multiple sclerosis, enrolled in a pregnancy study. Sequenced material: CD8+ T cells from peripheral blood mononuclear cells, taken before pregnancy. CDR3 loop: CASSPGTSSEQYF. CDR3 coding DNA: TGTGCCAGCAGCCCCGGGACTAGCAGCGAGCAGTACTTC.